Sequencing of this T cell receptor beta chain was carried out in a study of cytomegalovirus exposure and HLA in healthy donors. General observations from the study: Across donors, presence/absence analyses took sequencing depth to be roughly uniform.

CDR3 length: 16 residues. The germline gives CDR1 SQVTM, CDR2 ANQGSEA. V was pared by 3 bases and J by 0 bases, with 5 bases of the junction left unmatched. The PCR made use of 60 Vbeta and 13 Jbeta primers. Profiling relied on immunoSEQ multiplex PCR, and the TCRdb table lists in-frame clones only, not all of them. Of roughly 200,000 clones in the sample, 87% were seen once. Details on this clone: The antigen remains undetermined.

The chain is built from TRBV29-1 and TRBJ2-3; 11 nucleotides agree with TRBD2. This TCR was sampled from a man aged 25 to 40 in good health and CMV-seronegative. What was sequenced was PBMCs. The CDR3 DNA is TGCAGCGTTGACGGAACTAGCGGGAGTAGCACAGATACGCAGTATTTT. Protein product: CSVDGTSGSSTDTQYF.